In its sample, the clone carrying this T cell receptor (beta chain) was seen a few times. Its antigen remains unidentified. The data stem from a study of STAT5B mutations in CD4+ large granular lymphocyte leukemia. Germline CDR1 is LNHDA and CDR2 is SQIVND (reference sequence). The CDR3 totals 15 residues. The ends lost 5 bases at V and 6 bases at J; junction bases unmatched: 7. Produced via immunoSEQ multiplex PCR; TCRdb's table is partial and in-frame only. The sample includes about 48,000 clones, 55% to 75% of them seen just once. Study-level results: Compared with healthy controls (2/35), patient top clones favored TRBV06 (8/27).

The sequencing input was CD4+ T cells from blood buffy coats. V and J are TRBV19 and TRBJ1-6, with 7 positions matching TRBD1. The origin of this receptor is a human donor in good health. Here the CDR3 DNA reads TGTGCCAGTAGTCTTACAGGGGTGAGTAATTCACCCCTCCACTTT. Translating it yields CASSLTGVSNSPLHF.